The present T cell receptor beta chain was sequenced within a study of neurological immune-mediated disorders. Whole-study results and caveats: Patients with HTLV-1-associated myelopathy showed the most TCR clonal expansion. Those with multiple sclerosis showed the least, falling below healthy controls. None of the CDR3 amino acid sequences of expanded clones recurred across subjects, suggesting private repertoires in all groups. One related-CDR3 cluster, found by phylogenetic grouping, held repertoires of 18 of 34 multiple sclerosis patients and is a possible signature.

The sample holds many counts of this clonotype. Its antigen is still unknown. Germline V gives CDR1 SGHAT, CDR2 FQNNGV. Between the trimmed V and J ends, which lost 3 bases and 0 bases, there was a span of 12 bases. The CDR3 is 17 amino acids. MiXCR, applied by TCRdb to the 5' RACE reads, yields one record per CDR3 protein. The table lists about 65,000 distinct CDR3 sequences, more than 3.5% of them singletons. V and J are TRBV11-2 and TRBJ1-6, with D unresolved. The sequence was obtained from a man in his fifties with multiple sclerosis. Sequencing was carried out using PBMCs. CDR3 loop: CASSFPGESSYNSPLHF. The CDR3 DNA reads as TGTGCCAGCAGCTTCCCCGGTGAGAGCTCCTATAATTCACCCCTCCACTTT.